The entry that follows covers one T cell receptor beta chain sequence. Its matching antigen is unknown. This specimen belongs to a study of T-cell memory formation after mild COVID-19. Overall study findings and caveats: For contracting clones, CD4+ ones sat mainly in CM and EM, CD8+ in EMRA.

Trimming stripped 5 bases from V and 8 bases from J, with 12 bases between. The CDR3 has 13 residues. TCRdb ran MiXCR on the 5' RACE reads and lists one entry per CDR3 protein. This sample carries around 340,000 distinct CDR3 sequences, over 13% of them seen once, and the ten largest clones take around a fifth. What was sequenced was PBMCs or a T cell subset sorted from them (not recorded which). This chain uses TRBV12-3 or TRBV12-4 with TRBJ1-4; D not resolved. This TCR was recovered from a young man who had mild COVID-19 (a few samples of this study predate the infection). Cell type and time point are not known. This CDR3 reads CASSRVPGEKLFF. The DNA of the CDR3 is TGTGCCAGCAGTAGGGTCCCGGGCGAAAAACTGTTTTTT.